One and the same sample provided the 24 T cell receptor beta chains below, sequenced in a study of T cell repertoires in cytomegalovirus infection. In TCRdb, the reads were re-called with MiXCR into one record per CDR3 protein. The profile shows 250,000 to 300,000 distinct CDR3 sequences, approximately 15% of them singletons. Specimen: CD8+ T cells from PBMCs. The receptors were gathered from a human donor in good health (CMV status not recorded). Some clones in this sample may be carry-over from other donors' samples.

This chain links TRBV11-2 with TRBJ2-1; tentative D call: TRBD2 (6 bases). CDR1 and CDR2 (germline): SGHAT, FQNNGV. CDR3 length equals 16 residues. The V and J ends lost 2 bases and 2 bases respectively, with 13 bases between them. The CDR3, as DNA: TGTGCCAGCAGCTTACGCCTCGGGGGAGCCTACAATGAGCAGTTCTTC. It encodes CASSLRLGGAYNEQFF.

The V call is TRBV4-1, the J call TRBJ2-7; D remains unclear. Per germline, CDR1 MGHRA and CDR2 YSYEKL. The germline V and J ends were trimmed by 0 bases and 2 bases, with 11 bases remaining between them. The CDR3 consists of 15 residues. CDR3 sequence: CASSQDYLHAYEQYF. In nucleotides, the CDR3 is TGCGCCAGCAGCCAAGACTATCTCCACGCCTACGAGCAGTACTTC.

This clonotype was detected only a few times. This chain joins TRBV6-5 and TRBJ2-1; TRBD1 matches at 8 bases. With V trimmed by 0 bases and J by 8 bases, 0 bases remained unmatched. The germline V gene encodes CDR1 MNHEY and CDR2 SVGAGI. The CDR3 spans 13 residues. The CDR3 spells CASSYSTGDEQFF. The CDR3 DNA follows: TGTGCCAGCAGTTACTCGACAGGGGATGAGCAGTTCTTC.

This chain links TRBV28 with TRBJ2-1, with TRBD2 matching over 8 bases. V lost 0 bases to trimming and J lost 0 bases; unmatched junction nucleotides: 7. This CDR3 contains 18 residues. CDR1 MDHEN and CDR2 SYDVKM come from the germline V gene. CDR3: CASSLWASGRSSYNEQFF. The DNA of the CDR3 is TGTGCCAGCAGTTTATGGGCTAGCGGGCGAAGCTCCTACAATGAGCAGTTCTTC.

This clonotype was seen a handful of times. The rearrangement uses TRBV9 and TRBJ2-3; TRBD2 agrees at 8 bases. The germline V gene has CDR1 SGDLS and CDR2 YYNGEE. J gave up 3 bases and V 0 bases, and 3 bases lay outside the gene matches. CDR3 length: 15 amino acids. The CDR3 reads CASSVDGGGTDTQYF. CDR3 coding DNA: TGTGCCAGCAGCGTAGACGGCGGGGGGACAGATACGCAGTATTTT.

This clonotype was seen more than once but under ten times. The genes are TRBV28 and TRBJ1-5; the D gene is possibly TRBD1 (5 bases). The CDR3 has 14 amino acids. The germline V gene encodes CDR1 MDHEN and CDR2 SYDVKM. V dropped 3 bases and J dropped 5 bases, with 11 bases sitting between them. The CDR3 reads CASSLNRSYQPQHF. CDR3 coding DNA: TGTGCCAGCAGTTTGAACAGGAGTTATCAGCCCCAGCATTTT.

This clonotype was seen at least ten times. The gene calls are TRBV4-1 and TRBJ2-1; D remains unclear. With 5 bases removed from V and 0 bases from J, the gap between germline ends came to 11 bases. The CDR3 loop spans 15 amino acids. Per the germline V gene, CDR1 is MGHRA and CDR2 is YSYEKL. CDR3 nucleotide sequence: TGCGCCAGCAGCGAACGACGAAGCTCCTACAATGAGCAGTTCTTC. Residues: CASSERRSSYNEQFF.

This chain joins TRBV20-1 and TRBJ1-5; D not certain. CDR1 is DFQATT, CDR2 SNEGSKA, per germline (reference sequence). This CDR3 is built from 13 residues. V was pared by 6 bases and J by 0 bases, with 9 bases between. CDR3 coding DNA: TGCAGTGCCGCGACCCTTAGCAATCAGCCCCAGCATTTT. This translates into CSAATLSNQPQHF.

This clonotype was detected many times. The rearrangement joins TRBV7-6 to TRBJ2-5; perhaps TRBD1 as D (6 bases). Deletions cut 4 bases from V and 4 bases from J, with 10 bases between. The CDR3 loop spans 13 amino acids. From germline, CDR1 is SGHVS and CDR2 FNYEAQ. CDR3 protein: CASSWTEGETQYF. As DNA, the CDR3 is TGTGCCAGCAGCTGGACAGAAGGAGAGACCCAGTACTTC.

The rearrangement joins TRBV14 to TRBJ1-1, with D tentatively TRBD1 (5 bases). V gave up 0 bases and J gave up 1 base, with 9 bases separating them. The CDR3 runs 15 residues. Germline CDR1 and CDR2: SGHDN and FVKESK. The CDR3 loop is CASSQEDSWNTEAFF. CDR3 coding DNA: TGTGCCAGCAGCCAAGAAGACAGTTGGAACACTGAAGCTTTCTTT.

This clonotype was found many times. The chain joins TRBV7-3 to TRBJ1-1; D may be TRBD1 (5 bases). Trimming shortened V by 1 base and J by 1 base, and 13 bases separated the two germline ends. From germline, CDR1 is SGHTA and CDR2 FQGTGA. There are 16 residues in the CDR3. CDR3 bases: TGTGCCAGCAGCTTAATTCCAGGGCAACCGAACACTGAAGCTTTCTTT. It translates to CASSLIPGQPNTEAFF.

The chain carries TRBV5-1 and TRBJ2-7, with D tentatively TRBD2 (5 bases). V shed 1 base and J shed 6 bases, with 17 bases lying between them. CDR3 length: 15 amino acids. Germline assignment: CDR1 SGHRS and CDR2 YFSETQ. CDR3 in amino acids: CASSLYAGGVREQYF. The CDR3, as DNA: TGCGCCAGCAGCTTGTACGCAGGAGGAGTGCGCGAGCAGTACTTC.

This clonotype was picked up a small number of times. The CDR3: CATHRSDSGSASTDTQYF. In DNA, the CDR3 is TGTGCCACCCACCGATCAGATTCCGGGAGTGCTAGCACAGATACGCAGTATTTT. This sequence joins TRBV10-3 and TRBJ2-3; D is possibly TRBD2 (6 bases). CDR1 is ENHRY and CDR2 is SYGVKD in the germline V gene. Trimming cost V 10 bases and J 0 bases, with 26 bases left between them. This CDR3 comprises 18 residues.

In its sample, this clonotype was seen a few times. This chain uses TRBV12-3 or TRBV12-4 with TRBJ2-5, with D hard to call. The CDR3 loop spans 13 amino acids. V dropped 3 bases and J dropped 5 bases, with 10 bases sitting between them. The CDR3 region has the DNA TGTGCCAGCAGTTTGTTGCGAACCGAGACCCAGTACTTC. Its translation is CASSLLRTETQYF.

This clonotype has more than one count but fewer than ten. The CDR3, as DNA: TGTGCCAGTACCCACTCCAGGCCGGTCACCGGGGAGCTGTTTTTT. Amino acid sequence: CASTHSRPVTGELFF. V usage is TRBV19 and J usage is TRBJ2-2, with D unclear. CDR3 length: 15 residues. The ends were cut back, 7 bases at V and 4 bases at J, with 16 bases in the middle. The germline CDR1 and CDR2 sequences are LNHDA and SQIVND (reference sequence).

In its sample, this clonotype was seen many times. The rearrangement links TRBV28 to TRBJ2-3, with no clear D. The CDR3 is made up of 17 amino acids. From germline, CDR1 is MDHEN and CDR2 SYDVKM. V was clipped by 5 bases and J by 0 bases, with 18 bases between them. CDR3 loop: CASSPHPTPLSTDTQYF. In DNA form, the CDR3 reads TGTGCCAGCAGTCCTCATCCGACACCGTTAAGCACAGATACGCAGTATTTT. Variable domain in full (rest from reference TRBV28 and TRBJ2-3): DVKVTQSSRYLVKRTGEKVFLECVQDMDHENMFWYRQDPGLGLRLIYFSYDVKMKEKGDIPEGYSVSREKKERFSLILESASTNQTSMYLCASSPHPTPLSTDTQYFGPGTRLTVL.

CDR3 residues: CASSQVPGRDEAFF. In DNA form, the CDR3 reads TGCGCCAGCAGCCAAGTTCCGGGGCGGGATGAAGCTTTCTTT. V and J are TRBV4-1 and TRBJ1-1, with D possibly being TRBD1 (5 bases). CDR1 and CDR2 from the germline V gene are MGHRA and YSYEKL. This CDR3 is built from 14 residues. With 1 base removed from V and 7 bases from J, the gap between germline ends came to 13 bases.

Comment on this clonotype: This could be a read error, since a much larger clone is one nucleotide away. This rearrangement joins TRBV4-1 to TRBJ1-1; 10 positions agree with TRBD1. Germline V gene sequence: CDR1 MGHRA, CDR2 YSYEKL. J gave up 5 bases and V 1 base, and 4 bases lay outside the gene matches. The CDR3 consists of 15 residues. CDR3: CASSQVGQGVTEAFF. CDR3 sequence (DNA): TGCGCCAGCAGCCAAGTTGGACAGGGGGTGACTGAAGCTTTCTTT.

This clonotype was counted many times. The genes are TRBV7-8 and TRBJ2-3, with D perhaps assigned TRBD1 or TRBD2 (5 bases each). Between the trimmed V and J ends, which lost 2 bases and 1 base, there was a span of 16 bases. This CDR3 spans 17 amino acids. Germline values: CDR1 SGHVS, CDR2 FQNEAQ. CDR3 amino acids: CASSLTPGPLGTDTQYF. For the CDR3, the DNA is TGTGCCAGCAGCTTAACGCCGGGGCCGCTGGGCACAGATACGCAGTATTTT. The entire variable domain, with the rest obtained from reference TRBV7-8 and TRBJ2-3, is as follows: GAGVSQSPRYKVAKRGQDVALRCDPISGHVSLFWYQQALGQGPEFLTYFQNEAQLDKSGLPSDRFFAERPEGSVSTLKIQRTQQEDSAVYLCASSLTPGPLGTDTQYFGPGTRLTVL.

This clonotype was recorded a few times. This sequence joins TRBV7-3 and TRBJ2-3; 8 nucleotides align to TRBD2. The germline V gene has CDR1 SGHTA and CDR2 FQGTGA. V was clipped by 4 bases and J by 6 bases; unmatched bases: 9. This CDR3 has 15 amino acids. In nucleotides, the CDR3 is TGTGCCAGCAGCTCCATAGCGGGGCCACTGGATACGCAGTATTTT. Translation: CASSSIAGPLDTQYF.

In the case of this clonotype: A much larger clonotype is one base distant, so this may be a read error. This chain connects TRBV6-1 to TRBJ2-5; 8 nucleotides match TRBD1. The CDR3 is 17 amino acids. The junction had 16 bases not matched to a gene; V was cut back by 5 bases and J by 5 bases. Germline V gene lookup returns CDR1 MNHNS and CDR2 SASEGT. The CDR3 loop is CASSFRSRDRTGETQYF. The CDR3 DNA reads TGTGCCAGCAGTTTTCGCTCGCGGGACAGGACTGGGGAGACCCAGTACTTC.

This clonotype was found a few times. The V gene is TRBV14, the J gene TRBJ2-3, with D possibly being TRBD2 (6 bases). The germline V gene encodes CDR1 SGHDN and CDR2 FVKESK. This CDR3 contains 15 residues. V gave up 4 bases and J gave up 2 bases, with 13 bases separating them. The CDR3 coding sequence is TGTGCCAGCAGCCCCAGCGGGTCCCTCACAGATACGCAGTATTTT. This gives the protein CASSPSGSLTDTQYF. Full variable domain (remainder filled in from reference TRBV14 and TRBJ2-3): EAGVTQFPSHSVIEKGQTVTLRCDPISGHDNLYWYRRVMGKEIKFLLHFVKESKQDESGMPNNRFLAERTGGTYSTLKVQPAELEDSGVYFCASSPSGSLTDTQYFGPGTRLTVL.

There are many counts of this clonotype. V and J are TRBV7-6 and TRBJ2-7; either TRBD1 or TRBD2 may fit D (5 bases each). This CDR3 contains 16 residues. Germline lookup yields CDR1 SGHVS and CDR2 FNYEAQ. V lost 1 base to trimming and J lost 2 bases, with 15 bases between them. The CDR3 loop reads CASSLGYRDGAYEQYF. The CDR3 DNA reads as TGTGCCAGCAGCTTAGGCTACCGGGACGGAGCCTACGAGCAGTACTTC.

This clonotype was seen only a few times. The genes are TRBV6-6 and TRBJ2-7, with D perhaps being TRBD1 or TRBD2 (5 bases each). The germline gives CDR1 MNHNY, CDR2 SVGAGI (reference sequence). The CDR3 is 14 amino acids. Trimming removed 5 bases from V and 3 bases from J, with 14 bases in between. CDR3: CASSPRDGLYEQYF. CDR3 coding DNA: TGTGCCAGCAGTCCCCGGGACGGACTCTACGAGCAGTACTTC.